The clone carrying this TCR beta chain was recorded many times. As for time point: newly diagnosed GD, antithyroid drugs for less than 3 months. PBMCs provided the RNA from which the TCR library was made. The data originate from a study of regulatory T cells in long-lasting Graves disease. Arm-PCR of CDR3 regions and iRepertoire HTBI primers were the basis on which TCR beta libraries were built. TCRdb recomputed calls from the multiplex PCR reads with MiXCR, one row per CDR3 protein. Of some 330,000 distinct CDR3 sequences in the sample, about an eighth were seen once. There are 17 residues in the CDR3. Germline V gene lookup returns CDR1 MNHEY and CDR2 SVGEGT. V was cut by 3 bases and J by 8 bases, with 25 bases left in between. These data were likewise used in another study, on T cells in Graves' hyperthyroidism and ophthalmopathy. That paper notes: In the first-round RT-PCR of the TCR CDR3, the HTBI primer set was used.

Sequencing used peripheral blood mononuclear cells (PBMCs), obtained at new diagnosis, from a patient treated with antithyroid drugs. The sequence was obtained from a woman aged 18-30 years with Graves disease. V is TRBV6-2 or TRBV6-3 and J is TRBJ1-2, with D perhaps TRBD1 (6 bases). CDR3 residues: CASSYLVRSDRGRGYTF. Here the CDR3 DNA reads TGTGCCAGCAGTTATTTGGTCAGATCGGACAGAGGGAGAGGCTACACCTTC.